The 2 T cell receptor beta chains presented below share a single source sample, sequenced in a study of regulatory T cells in long-lasting Graves disease. Stated time point: persistent/refractory GD, antithyroid drugs over 5 years with positive TRAb. After RNA was extracted from PBMCs, the TCR library was made from it. Building of the TCR beta libraries involved iRepertoire HTBI primers and Arm-PCR of CDR3 regions. MiXCR, run by TCRdb on the multiplex PCR reads, gives a single entry per CDR3 protein. The sample has about 660,000 distinct CDR3 sequences, around 32% seen once. The specimen comprised peripheral blood mononuclear cells (PBMCs), sampled when the disease was refractory, from a patient treated with antithyroid drugs. Receptor source: a female donor with Graves disease.

This clonotype was counted only a few times. This rearrangement joins TRBV27 to TRBJ2-5; 10 bases match TRBD2. V trimming: 1 base; J trimming: 1 base; junction bases outside the gene matches: 12. Germline CDR1 is MNHEY and CDR2 is SMNVEV (reference sequence). The CDR3 has 19 residues. This CDR3 reads CASSLLPPGQREGQETQYF. The CDR3 DNA reads TGTGCCAGCAGTTTATTGCCCCCTGGGCAGCGGGAGGGCCAAGAGACCCAGTACTTC.

The chain employs TRBV12-3 or TRBV12-4 and TRBJ2-3; the match to TRBD2 covers 7 bases. V shed 6 bases, J shed 0 bases, and the junction held 6 bases outside the gene matches. The CDR3 is made up of 15 amino acids. CDR3 sequence (DNA): TGTGCCAGCAGCCGGACTAGGCCGAGCACAGATACGCAGTATTTT. It is translated as CASSRTRPSTDTQYF.